What follows are 18 T cell receptor beta chains derived from one specimen sequenced in a study of T cells after posttransplantation cyclophosphamide (TCRdb year 2016). Library method: the immunoSEQ multiplex PCR assay. TCRdb limited this immuneACCESS table to in-frame rearrangements with V and J called. A share of clones is missing; checked studies link under half to unresolved V genes, and the rest is unexplained. The sample table contains about 9,100 clones; only one count was recorded for roughly 98% of them. 0.2% to 0.3% of the sample is in the top ten clones. Sequences were obtained from naive CD8+ T cells sorted from PBMCs. The receptors here all came from a man aged 45-65 years in good health, CMV-negative, and a related stem cell transplant donor.

Here the CDR3 DNA reads TGTGCCAGCAGCGTAGACGGGAATCCTAACTATGGCTACACCTTC. Translation: CASSVDGNPNYGYTF. V usage is TRBV9 and J usage is TRBJ1-2; D remains unclear. Germline CDR1 reads SGDLS; CDR2 reads YYNGEE. The CDR3 consists of 15 residues. The V end lost 0 bases, the J end lost 0 bases, and 9 bases lay between the germline ends.

The gene calls are TRBV4-1 and TRBJ2-7; TRBD1 agrees at 8 bases. Losses at the gene ends were 0 bases for V and 6 bases for J; bases not matched to a gene: 10. The germline V gene has CDR1 MGHRA and CDR2 YSYEKL. The CDR3 totals 16 residues. The CDR3: CASSQDSRTGFVEQYF. DNA for the CDR3: TGCGCCAGCAGCCAAGATTCCCGGACAGGGTTTGTCGAGCAGTACTTC.

The V call is TRBV7-7, the J call TRBJ2-5; 7 bases align to TRBD1. The ends lost 5 bases at V and 14 bases at J; junction bases unmatched: 11. The CDR3 spans 12 residues. Germline lookup yields CDR1 SSHAT and CDR2 FNYEAQ (reference sequence). CDR3 residues: CASSGTARRQYF. The CDR3 bases are TGTGCCAGCAGCGGGACAGCCCGTCGGCAATACTTC. Complete variable domain (other parts from reference TRBV7-7 and TRBJ2-5): GAGVSQSPRYKVTKRGQDVTLRCDPISSHATLYWYQQALGQGPEFLTYFNYEAQPDKSGLPSDRFSAERPEGSISTLTIQRTEQRDSAMYRCASSGTARRQYFGPGTRLLVL.

The chain couples TRBV6-5 to TRBJ1-5; D is ambiguous. V lost 0 bases to trimming and J lost 0 bases, with 3 bases between them. The CDR3 is made up of 14 amino acids. Looked up from germline, CDR1 is MNHEY and CDR2 is SVGAGI. The CDR3 loop is CASSYSNSNQPQHF. DNA of the CDR3: TGTGCCAGCAGTTACTCCAATAGCAATCAGCCCCAGCATTTT.

V gene TRBV7-6 combines with J gene TRBJ2-7; D is possibly TRBD1 (7 bases). The CDR3 loop spans 15 amino acids. CDR1 is SGHVS and CDR2 is FNYEAQ in the germline V gene. The ends were cut back, 5 bases at V and 6 bases at J, with 20 bases in the middle. The CDR3 is CASSLSGGGGSEQYF. The CDR3, as DNA: TGTGCCAGCAGCCTCTCGGGTGGAGGGGGCAGCGAGCAGTACTTC.

The chain has TRBV9 and TRBJ2-3; TRBD2 matches 14 bases. The CDR3 spans 20 residues. CDR1 SGDLS and CDR2 YYNGEE come from the germline V gene. The V segment lost 0 bases and the J segment 0 bases; nucleotides outside the gene matches: 9. This CDR3 reads CASSVGRGTSGGPSTDTQYF. The CDR3 bases are TGTGCCAGCAGCGTAGGTAGAGGGACTAGCGGGGGTCCTAGCACAGATACGCAGTATTTT.

This clone was recorded once. The V and J genes are TRBV2 and TRBJ1-1; D unresolved. This CDR3 comprises 17 residues. Trimming took 7 bases from V and 4 from J, leaving 25 bases between them. Germline assignment: CDR1 SNHLY and CDR2 FYNNEI. The CDR3 nucleotides are TGTGCCAGCACCGAAATTGGCAGGCGACCCGTTAGCACTGAAGCTTTCTTT. Its translation: CASTEIGRRPVSTEAFF.

In nucleotides, the CDR3 is TGCGCCAGCAGCCCCGGAGGGCAGAACACTGAAGCTTTCTTT. Encoded protein: CASSPGGQNTEAFF. The chain links TRBV5-1 to TRBJ1-1, with D hard to call. The CDR3 extends over 14 amino acids. Germline CDR1 SGHRS, CDR2 YFSETQ. The V gene lost 4 bases and the J gene lost 1 base, with 11 bases spanning the gap.

This sequence joins TRBV6-5 and TRBJ2-5; 8 nucleotides agree with TRBD2. Trimming removed 7 bases from V and 1 base from J; junction bases left unmatched: 8. Germline loops: CDR1 MNHEY, CDR2 SVGAGI. This CDR3 spans 15 amino acids. CDR3 DNA sequence: TGTGCCAGCAATACCCGGGGGGGGCCCCAAGAGACCCAGTACTTC. Its protein is CASNTRGGPQETQYF.

The V and J genes are TRBV7-8 and TRBJ2-3; 8 positions agree with TRBD1. The germline gives CDR1 SGHVS, CDR2 FQNEAQ. This CDR3 comprises 16 residues. V was clipped by 4 bases and J by 5 bases; unmatched bases: 11. CDR3 region: CASSSYRGDIEDTQYF. The DNA for the CDR3 is TGTGCCAGCAGCTCGTACAGGGGGGATATAGAAGATACGCAGTATTTT. Based on the CDR3 plus reference TRBV7-8 and TRBJ2-3, the full variable domain is GAGVSQSPRYKVAKRGQDVALRCDPISGHVSLFWYQQALGQGPEFLTYFQNEAQLDKSGLPSDRFFAERPEGSVSTLKIQRTQQEDSAVYLCASSSYRGDIEDTQYFGPGTRLTVL.

The chain combines TRBV7-8 with TRBJ2-7; D unclear. Germline V gene sequence: CDR1 SGHVS, CDR2 FQNEAQ. CDR3 size: 13 residues. Trimming took 5 bases from V and 3 from J, leaving 11 bases between them. The CDR3, as DNA: TGTGCCAGCAGCCCCGTTTCCTACTACGAGCAGTACTTC. Translated, it gives CASSPVSYYEQYF.

The V and J genes are TRBV19 and TRBJ1-6; no definite D call. Germline-derived CDR1 and CDR2 are LNHDA and SQIVND (reference sequence). The V and J ends lost 5 bases and 9 bases respectively, with 14 bases between them. The CDR3 is made up of 14 amino acids. The chain's CDR3 is CASSSHPGASPLHF. Here the CDR3 DNA reads TGTGCCAGTAGTTCCCACCCAGGTGCTTCACCCCTCCACTTT.

The chain joins TRBV7-9 to TRBJ2-3; TRBD2 might be the D (7 bases). V lost 1 base to trimming and J lost 0 bases, with 17 bases between them. Germline values: CDR1 SEHNR, CDR2 FQNEAQ (reference sequence). This CDR3 contains 18 residues. DNA of the CDR3: TGTGCCAGCAGCTTAGAAATGGGGGGGGCCCGGAGCACAGATACGCAGTATTTT. It codes for CASSLEMGGARSTDTQYF.

The rearrangement uses TRBV7-3 and TRBJ2-1; TRBD2 aligns across 12 bases. The CDR3 loop spans 14 amino acids. The germline CDR1 and CDR2 sequences are SGHTA and FQGTGA. The V gene end was trimmed by 5 bases and the J gene end by 10 bases; junction bases not matched to a gene: 6. DNA of the CDR3: TGTGCCAGCAGCCCCGGACTAGCGGGGATAGAGCAGTTCTTC. This sequence encodes CASSPGLAGIEQFF.

The V call is TRBV27, the J call TRBJ1-1, with D possibly being TRBD1 (5 bases). The CDR3 is 14 amino acids. Trimming removed 3 bases at V and 1 base at J, with 9 bases between. CDR1 MNHEY and CDR2 SMNVEV come from the germline V gene (reference sequence). CDR3 sequence (DNA): TGTGCCAGCAGTTTTTTAGGGGCGAACACTGAAGCTTTCTTT. It encodes CASSFLGANTEAFF.

This chain connects TRBV7-6 to TRBJ2-1, with a weak D call TRBD1 (6 bases). Germline values: CDR1 SGHVS, CDR2 FNYEAQ. This CDR3 contains 15 residues. V was cut by 2 bases and J by 3 bases, with 11 bases left in between. The chain's CDR3 is CASSLIQGSYNEQFF. In DNA form, the CDR3 reads TGTGCCAGCAGCTTAATACAGGGAAGCTACAATGAGCAGTTCTTC.

V gene TRBV2 combines with J gene TRBJ2-7; D not certain. V shed 1 base and J shed 2 bases, with 9 bases lying between them. This CDR3 region has 14 residues. The germline V gene has CDR1 SNHLY and CDR2 FYNNEI. CDR3 sequence (DNA): TGTGCCAGCAGTGAAGGACTGGGTACCTACGAGCAGTACTTC. Translation gives CASSEGLGTYEQYF.

This chain links TRBV15 with TRBJ2-6; 9 positions match TRBD1. After removal of 6 bases from V and 0 bases from J, the junction contained 6 bases not matched to a gene. There are 17 residues in the CDR3. Germline CDR1 is LNHNV and CDR2 is YYDKDF (reference sequence). CDR3 amino acids: CATSGTGFLSGANVLTF. The CDR3 nucleotides read TGTGCCACCAGTGGGACAGGGTTCCTCTCTGGGGCCAACGTCCTGACTTTC.